Below are 10 T cell receptor beta chains sequenced from a single sample in a study of a mutant IDH1 vaccine in newly diagnosed glioma. Antigens for these TCRs are unknown. Here immunoSEQ multiplex PCR was the method, and the copy in TCRdb shows in-frame clones only, minus some. The profile covers around 57,000 clones, with approximately 91% appearing a single time and around 1.9% taken by the ten largest. The time point denotes: week 11, during vaccination. The content of each vaccine dose was 300 ug of mutant IDH1 20-mer peptide, and topical imiquimod accompanied it. The starting material was PBMCs, obtained from a glioma patient whose treatment included an IDH1 peptide vaccine. The origin of the receptors is a man aged 40-50 years with glioma.

The chain joins TRBV7-9 to TRBJ1-4, with D perhaps matching TRBD1 (6 bases). Per germline, CDR1 SEHNR and CDR2 FQNEAQ (reference sequence). The CDR3 has 16 amino acids. V gave up 4 bases and J gave up 8 bases, with 20 bases separating them. CDR3 loop: CASSSFQGTGAEKLFF. The CDR3 DNA reads TGTGCCAGCAGCTCGTTTCAGGGGACCGGGGCAGAAAAACTGTTTTTT. Using reference TRBV7-9 and TRBJ1-4 for the parts outside the CDR3, the full variable domain is DTGVSQNPRHKITKRGQNVTFRCDPISEHNRLYWYRQTLGQGPEFLTYFQNEAQLEKSRLLSDRFSAERPKGSFSTLEIQRTEQGDSAMYLCASSSFQGTGAEKLFFGSGTQLSVL.

The V call is TRBV7-8, the J call TRBJ1-1; maybe TRBD1 (6 bases). Per germline, CDR1 SGHVS and CDR2 FQNEAQ. Trimming stripped 5 bases from V and 5 bases from J, with 15 bases between. The length of the CDR3 is 14 residues. CDR3 nucleotide sequence: TGTGCCAGCAGCCCCATCAGGGGTAATACTGAAGCTTTCTTT. This gives the protein CASSPIRGNTEAFF.

V and J are TRBV11-2 and TRBJ1-3; D is possibly TRBD1 (6 bases). Deletions cut 4 bases from V and 4 bases from J, with 23 bases between. The CDR3 contains 18 residues. The germline V gene encodes CDR1 SGHAT and CDR2 FQNNGV. The CDR3 DNA is TGTGCCAGCAGCTCGCAAGGACAGCTGTTTTCGGGGGGAAACACCATATATTTT. Its protein is CASSSQGQLFSGGNTIYF.

The J gene is TRBJ2-3, the V gene TRBV28; D might be TRBD1 (6 bases). CDR1 is MDHEN and CDR2 is SYDVKM in the germline V gene. The V gene lost 6 bases and the J gene lost 2 bases, with 15 bases spanning the gap. This CDR3 is built from 15 residues. The CDR3: CASSVPGQATDTQYF. The CDR3, as DNA: TGTGCCAGCAGCGTCCCGGGACAAGCCACAGATACGCAGTATTTT.

V gene TRBV4-2 combines with J gene TRBJ2-7; no definite D call. The CDR3 sequence is 15 residues long. The V gene lost 4 bases and the J gene lost 5 bases, with 18 bases spanning the gap. Per the germline V gene, CDR1 is LGHNA and CDR2 is YNFKEQ. The CDR3 DNA sequence: TGTGCCAGCAGCCCCCAGCCGGATTCAGCCCACGAGCAGTACTTC. As protein: CASSPQPDSAHEQYF.

This rearrangement joins TRBV18 to TRBJ2-1; 7 bases line up with TRBD2. The J segment lost 7 bases and the V segment lost 0 bases, leaving 3 bases of the junction unmatched. CDR1 and CDR2 from the germline V gene are KGHSH and LQKENI. The CDR3 length is 14 residues. The CDR3 coding sequence is TGTGCCAGCTCACCACCGAGCGGGGTGAATGAGCAGTTCTTC. It translates to CASSPPSGVNEQFF.

The rearrangement links TRBV5-8 to TRBJ2-2, with D uncertain. This CDR3 region has 14 residues. Germline CDR1 reads SGHTS; CDR2 reads YDEGEE. The V end was cut by 0 bases, the J end by 3 bases, with 6 bases between. CDR3 DNA sequence: TGTGCCAGCAGCTTGGCCTATCACACCGGGGAGCTGTTTTTT. Translating gives CASSLAYHTGELFF.

J is TRBJ2-5 and V is TRBV20-1, with TRBD1 as a possible D gene (5 bases). Germline CDR1 reads DFQATT; CDR2 reads SNEGSKA (reference sequence). The CDR3 consists of 11 residues. Between the trimmed V and J ends, which lost 3 bases and 3 bases, there was a span of 5 bases. CDR3 residues: CSASREETQYF. The DNA for the CDR3 is TGCAGTGCTAGCAGGGAAGAGACCCAGTACTTC.

This clone showed up just a few times. The genes are TRBV23-1 and TRBJ1-4; the D is unclear. TRBV23-1 carries the ORF label, with uncertain function. The CDR3 sequence is 18 residues long. V lost 6 bases, J lost 1 base, and 21 bases lay in between. The DNA for the CDR3 is TGCGCCAGCAGCCTCAATACGGGAGGAGGGCAAACTAATGAAAAACTGTTTTTT. This codes for CASSLNTGGGQTNEKLFF.

The V gene is TRBV10-3, the J gene TRBJ2-2; 8 bases match TRBD2. The CDR3 extends over 14 amino acids. Losses at the gene ends were 3 bases for V and 6 bases for J; bases not matched to a gene: 3. The V gene's germline CDR1 is ENHRY and CDR2 SYGVKD. The chain's CDR3 is CAISDPGGPGELFF. The CDR3 coding sequence is TGTGCCATCAGTGACCCGGGAGGGCCCGGGGAGCTGTTTTTT.